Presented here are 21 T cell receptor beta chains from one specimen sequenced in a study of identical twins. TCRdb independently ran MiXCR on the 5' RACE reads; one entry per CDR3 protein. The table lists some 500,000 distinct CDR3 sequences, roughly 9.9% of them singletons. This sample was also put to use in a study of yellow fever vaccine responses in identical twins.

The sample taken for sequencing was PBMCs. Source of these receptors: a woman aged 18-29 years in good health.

CDR3 nucleotide sequence: TGTGCCAGCAGCTTAGTAGGGGCAGGGGGCTTCTCCTACGAGCAGTACTTC. It is translated as CASSLVGAGGFSYEQYF. V usage is TRBV11-2 and J usage is TRBJ2-7; TRBD1 matches 8 bases. Germline CDR1 SGHAT, CDR2 FQNNGV. The junction had 8 bases not matched to a gene; V was cut back by 1 base and J by 0 bases. The CDR3 sequence is 17 residues long.

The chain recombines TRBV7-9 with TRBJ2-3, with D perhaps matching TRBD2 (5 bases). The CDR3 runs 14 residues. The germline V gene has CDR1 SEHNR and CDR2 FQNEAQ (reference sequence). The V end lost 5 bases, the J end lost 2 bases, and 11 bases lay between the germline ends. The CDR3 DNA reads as TGTGCCAGCAGCCCGGGGAGCCCCACAGATACGCAGTATTTT. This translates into CASSPGSPTDTQYF.

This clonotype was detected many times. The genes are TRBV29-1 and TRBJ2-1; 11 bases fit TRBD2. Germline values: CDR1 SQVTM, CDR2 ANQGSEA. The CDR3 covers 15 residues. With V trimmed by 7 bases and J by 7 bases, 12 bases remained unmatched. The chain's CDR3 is CSAHPLAGGPNEQFF. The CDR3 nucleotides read TGCAGCGCCCATCCCCTAGCGGGAGGCCCGAATGAGCAGTTCTTC.

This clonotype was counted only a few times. The CDR3 sequence is CASGSGGGRKTQYF. CDR3 sequence (DNA): TGTGCCAGCGGGTCCGGGGGAGGTAGGAAGACCCAGTACTTC. This rearrangement joins TRBV6-1 to TRBJ2-5; D might be TRBD2 (6 bases). V lost 8 bases and J lost 6, with 19 bases in between. Germline V gene data show CDR1 as MNHNS and CDR2 as SASEGT. The CDR3 contains 14 residues.

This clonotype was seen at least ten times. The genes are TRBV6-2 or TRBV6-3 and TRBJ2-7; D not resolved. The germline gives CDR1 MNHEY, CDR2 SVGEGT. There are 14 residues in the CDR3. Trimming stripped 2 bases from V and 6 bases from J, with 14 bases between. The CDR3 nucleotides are TGTGCCAGCAGTTACATGCTAGAGGCTCGCGAGCAGTACTTC. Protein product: CASSYMLEAREQYF.

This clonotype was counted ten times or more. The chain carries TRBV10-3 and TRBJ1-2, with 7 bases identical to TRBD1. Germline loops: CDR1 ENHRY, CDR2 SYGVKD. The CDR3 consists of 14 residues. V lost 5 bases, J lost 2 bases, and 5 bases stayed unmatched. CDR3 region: CAISPQTGNYGYTF. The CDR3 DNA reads TGTGCCATCAGTCCGCAGACAGGGAACTATGGCTACACCTTC.

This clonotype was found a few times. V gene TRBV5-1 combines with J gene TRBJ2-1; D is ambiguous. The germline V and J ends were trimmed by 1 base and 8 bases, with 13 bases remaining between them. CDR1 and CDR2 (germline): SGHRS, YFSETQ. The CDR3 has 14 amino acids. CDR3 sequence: CASSLWGRSYEQFF. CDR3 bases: TGCGCCAGCAGCTTGTGGGGAAGATCATATGAGCAGTTCTTC.

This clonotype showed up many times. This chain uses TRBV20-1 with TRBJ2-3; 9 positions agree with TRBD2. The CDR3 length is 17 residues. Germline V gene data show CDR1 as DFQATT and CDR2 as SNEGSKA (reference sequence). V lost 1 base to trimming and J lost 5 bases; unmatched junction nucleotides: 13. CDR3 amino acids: CSARGFRTSDQGDTQYF. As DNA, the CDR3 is TGCAGTGCTAGAGGGTTCCGGACTAGCGATCAGGGAGATACGCAGTATTTT.

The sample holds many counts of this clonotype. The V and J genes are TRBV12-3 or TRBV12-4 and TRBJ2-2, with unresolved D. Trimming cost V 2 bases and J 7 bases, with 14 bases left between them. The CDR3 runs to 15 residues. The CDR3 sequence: CASSLLQVTRGELFF. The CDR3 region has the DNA TGTGCCAGCAGTTTACTACAAGTAACGCGCGGGGAGCTGTTTTTT.

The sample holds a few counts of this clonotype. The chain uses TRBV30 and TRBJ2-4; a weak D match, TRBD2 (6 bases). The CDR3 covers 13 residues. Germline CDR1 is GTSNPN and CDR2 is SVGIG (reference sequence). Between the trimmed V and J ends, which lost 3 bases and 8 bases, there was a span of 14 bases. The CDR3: CAWSTSGRDIQYF. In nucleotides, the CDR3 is TGTGCCTGGAGCACCAGCGGGCGAGACATTCAGTACTTC.

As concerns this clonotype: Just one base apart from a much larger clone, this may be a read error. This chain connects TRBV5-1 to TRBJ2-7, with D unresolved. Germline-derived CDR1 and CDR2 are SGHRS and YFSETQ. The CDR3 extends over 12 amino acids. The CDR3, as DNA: TGCACCAGCAGTGGGTCGGCCTACGAGCAGTACTTC. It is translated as CTSSGSAYEQYF.

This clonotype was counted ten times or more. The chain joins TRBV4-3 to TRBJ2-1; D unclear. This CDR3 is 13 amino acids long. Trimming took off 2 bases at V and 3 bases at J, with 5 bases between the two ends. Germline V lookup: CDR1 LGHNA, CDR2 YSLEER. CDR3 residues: CASSQSDYNEQFF. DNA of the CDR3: TGCGCCAGCAGCCAATCGGACTACAATGAGCAGTTCTTC.

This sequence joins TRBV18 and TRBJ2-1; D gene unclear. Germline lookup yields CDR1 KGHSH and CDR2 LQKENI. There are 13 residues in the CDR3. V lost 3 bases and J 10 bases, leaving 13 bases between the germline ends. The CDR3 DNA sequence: TGTGCCAGCTCACCCTCCCCTAGAGACGAGCAGTTCTTC. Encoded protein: CASSPSPRDEQFF. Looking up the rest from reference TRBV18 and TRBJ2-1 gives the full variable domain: NAGVMQNPRHLVRRRGQEARLRCSPMKGHSHVYWYRQLPEEGLKFMVYLQKENIIDESGMPKERFSAEFPKEGPSILRIQQVVRGDSAAYFCASSPSPRDEQFFGPGTRLTVL.

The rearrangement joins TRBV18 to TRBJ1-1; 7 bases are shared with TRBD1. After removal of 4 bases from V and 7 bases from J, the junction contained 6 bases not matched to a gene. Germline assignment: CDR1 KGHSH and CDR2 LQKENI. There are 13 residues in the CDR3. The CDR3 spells CASSQAQGIEAFF. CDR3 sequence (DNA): TGTGCCAGCTCACAAGCACAGGGGATTGAAGCTTTCTTT.

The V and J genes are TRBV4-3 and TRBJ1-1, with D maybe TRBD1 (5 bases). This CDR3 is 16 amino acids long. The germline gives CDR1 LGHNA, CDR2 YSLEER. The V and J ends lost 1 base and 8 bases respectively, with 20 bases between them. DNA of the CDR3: TGCGCCAGCAGCCAAGGAGGGTCGGGACGGCCCAGAGAAGCTTTCTTT. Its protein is CASSQGGSGRPREAFF.

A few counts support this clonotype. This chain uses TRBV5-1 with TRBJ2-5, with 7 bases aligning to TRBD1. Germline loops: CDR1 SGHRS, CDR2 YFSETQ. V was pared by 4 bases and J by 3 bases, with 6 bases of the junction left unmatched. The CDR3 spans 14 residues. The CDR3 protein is CASSPAGTEETQYF. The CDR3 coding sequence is TGCGCCAGCAGCCCGGCCGGGACAGAAGAGACCCAGTACTTC.

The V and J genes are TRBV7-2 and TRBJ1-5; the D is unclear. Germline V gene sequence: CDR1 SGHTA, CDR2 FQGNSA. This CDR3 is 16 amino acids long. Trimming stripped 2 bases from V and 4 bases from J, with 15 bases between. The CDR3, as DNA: TGTGCCAGCAGCTTATCCCCTCTTCAGGATAATCAGCCCCAGCATTTT. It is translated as CASSLSPLQDNQPQHF.

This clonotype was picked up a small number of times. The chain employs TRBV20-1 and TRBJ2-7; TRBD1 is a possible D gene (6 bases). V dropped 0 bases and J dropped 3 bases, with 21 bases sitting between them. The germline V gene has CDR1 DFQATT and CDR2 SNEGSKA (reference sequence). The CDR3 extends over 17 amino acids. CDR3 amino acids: CSARDLSPGDGSYEQYF. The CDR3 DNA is TGCAGTGCTAGAGATCTCTCCCCAGGGGATGGAAGCTACGAGCAGTACTTC.

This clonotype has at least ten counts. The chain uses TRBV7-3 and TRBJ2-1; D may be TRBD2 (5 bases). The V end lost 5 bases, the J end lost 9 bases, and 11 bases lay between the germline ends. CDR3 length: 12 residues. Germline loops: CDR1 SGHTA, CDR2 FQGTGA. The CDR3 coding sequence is TGTGCCAGCAGCCGGGAAACCGGTGAGCAGTTCTTC. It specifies CASSRETGEQFF.

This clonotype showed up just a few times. Here the CDR3 reads CASSLAGTSGGAGKETQYF. The CDR3 DNA reads as TGTGCCAGCAGTTTAGCCGGGACTAGCGGGGGGGCCGGGAAAGAGACCCAGTACTTC. The chain combines TRBV12-3 or TRBV12-4 with TRBJ2-5; TRBD2 matches 16 bases. This CDR3 has 19 residues. J lost 3 bases, V lost 0 bases, and 7 bases had no gene match.

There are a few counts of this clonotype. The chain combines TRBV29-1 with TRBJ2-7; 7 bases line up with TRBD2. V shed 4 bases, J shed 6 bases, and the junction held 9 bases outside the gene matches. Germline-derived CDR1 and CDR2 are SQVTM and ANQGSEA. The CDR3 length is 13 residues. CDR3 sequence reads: CSVGTRILSEQYF. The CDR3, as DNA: TGCAGCGTTGGGACTAGAATCCTTTCCGAGCAGTACTTC.